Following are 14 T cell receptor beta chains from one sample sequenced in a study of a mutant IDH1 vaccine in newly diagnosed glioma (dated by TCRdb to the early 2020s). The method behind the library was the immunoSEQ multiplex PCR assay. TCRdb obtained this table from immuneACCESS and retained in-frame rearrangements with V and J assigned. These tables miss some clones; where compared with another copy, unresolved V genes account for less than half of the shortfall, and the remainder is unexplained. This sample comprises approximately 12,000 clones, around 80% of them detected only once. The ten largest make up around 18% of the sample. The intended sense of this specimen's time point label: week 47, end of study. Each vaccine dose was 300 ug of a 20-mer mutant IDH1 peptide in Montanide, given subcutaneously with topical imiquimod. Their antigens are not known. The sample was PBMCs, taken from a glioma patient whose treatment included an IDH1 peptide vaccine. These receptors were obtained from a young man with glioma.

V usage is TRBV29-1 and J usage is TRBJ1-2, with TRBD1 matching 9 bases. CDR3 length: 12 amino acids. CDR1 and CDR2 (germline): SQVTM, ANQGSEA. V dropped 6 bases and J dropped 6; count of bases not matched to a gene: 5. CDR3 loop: CSVLQGADGYTF. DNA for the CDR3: TGCAGCGTGCTACAGGGGGCCGATGGCTACACCTTC.

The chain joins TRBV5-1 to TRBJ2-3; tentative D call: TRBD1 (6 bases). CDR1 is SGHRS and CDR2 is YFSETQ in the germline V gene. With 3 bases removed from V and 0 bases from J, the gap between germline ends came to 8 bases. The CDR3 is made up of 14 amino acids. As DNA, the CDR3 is TGCGCCAGCAGCTCCGGACAGAGCACAGATACGCAGTATTTT. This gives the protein CASSSGQSTDTQYF.

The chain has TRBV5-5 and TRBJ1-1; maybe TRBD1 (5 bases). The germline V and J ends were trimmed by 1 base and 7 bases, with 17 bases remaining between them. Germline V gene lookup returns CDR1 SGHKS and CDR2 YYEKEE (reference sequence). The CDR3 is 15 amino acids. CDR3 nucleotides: TGTGCCAGCAGCTTGTGGGACGAAGGGAGCGGTGAAGCTTTCTTT. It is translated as CASSLWDEGSGEAFF.

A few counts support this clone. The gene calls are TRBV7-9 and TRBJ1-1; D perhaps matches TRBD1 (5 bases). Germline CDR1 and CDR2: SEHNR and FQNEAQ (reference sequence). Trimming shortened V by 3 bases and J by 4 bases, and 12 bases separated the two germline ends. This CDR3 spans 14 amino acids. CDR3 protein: CASSLPRDLTEAFF. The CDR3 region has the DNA TGTGCCAGCAGCTTGCCCAGGGATCTCACTGAAGCTTTCTTT.

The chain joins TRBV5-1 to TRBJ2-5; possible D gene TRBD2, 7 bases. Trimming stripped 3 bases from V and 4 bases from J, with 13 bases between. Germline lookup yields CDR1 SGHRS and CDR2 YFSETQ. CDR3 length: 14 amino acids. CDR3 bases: TGCGCCAGCAGCTCGGGGGGCCAGGGAGAGACCCAGTACTTC. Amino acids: CASSSGGQGETQYF.

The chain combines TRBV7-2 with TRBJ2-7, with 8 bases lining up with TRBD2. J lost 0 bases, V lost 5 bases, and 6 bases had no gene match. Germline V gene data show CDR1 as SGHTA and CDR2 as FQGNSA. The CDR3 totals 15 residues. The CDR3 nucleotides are TGTGCCAGCAGCCCGGGGGGGACTAGCTCCTACGAGCAGTACTTC. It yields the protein CASSPGGTSSYEQYF.

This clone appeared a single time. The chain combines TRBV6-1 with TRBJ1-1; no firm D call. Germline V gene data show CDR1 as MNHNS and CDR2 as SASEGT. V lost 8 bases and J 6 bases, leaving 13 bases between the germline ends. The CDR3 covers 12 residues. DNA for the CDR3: TGTGCCAGCGGTGGAGGGTACGCTGAAGCTTTCTTT. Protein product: CASGGGYAEAFF.

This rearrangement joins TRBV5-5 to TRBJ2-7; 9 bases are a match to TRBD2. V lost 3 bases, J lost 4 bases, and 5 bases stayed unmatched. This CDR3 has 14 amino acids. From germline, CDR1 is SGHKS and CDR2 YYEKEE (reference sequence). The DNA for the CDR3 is TGTGCCAGCAGCTCGGGACTAGCCTGGTACGAGCAGTACTTC. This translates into CASSSGLAWYEQYF.

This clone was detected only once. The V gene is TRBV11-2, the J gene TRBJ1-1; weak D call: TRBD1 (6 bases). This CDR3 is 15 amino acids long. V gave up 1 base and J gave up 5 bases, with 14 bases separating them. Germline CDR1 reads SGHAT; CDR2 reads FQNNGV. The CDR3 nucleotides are TGTGCCAGCAGCTTAGTAGTGGGGGCACGGACTGAAGCTTTCTTT. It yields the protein CASSLVVGARTEAFF.

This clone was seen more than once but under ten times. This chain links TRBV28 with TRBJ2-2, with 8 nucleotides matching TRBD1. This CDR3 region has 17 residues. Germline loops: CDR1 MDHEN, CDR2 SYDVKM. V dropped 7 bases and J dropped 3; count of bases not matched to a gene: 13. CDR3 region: CASTSSSDRGYTGELFF. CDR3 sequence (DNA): TGTGCCAGCACTTCCTCGAGTGACAGGGGTTACACCGGGGAGCTGTTTTTT.

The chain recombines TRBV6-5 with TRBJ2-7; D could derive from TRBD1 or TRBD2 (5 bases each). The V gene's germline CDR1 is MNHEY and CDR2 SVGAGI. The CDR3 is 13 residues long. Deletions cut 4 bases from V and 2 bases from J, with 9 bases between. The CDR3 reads CASSSGTPYEQYF. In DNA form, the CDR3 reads TGTGCCAGCAGTTCCGGGACCCCCTACGAGCAGTACTTC.

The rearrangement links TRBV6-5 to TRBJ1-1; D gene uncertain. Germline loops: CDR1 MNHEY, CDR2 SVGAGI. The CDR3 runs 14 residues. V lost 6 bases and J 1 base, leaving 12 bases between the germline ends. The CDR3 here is CASRLQYWNTEAFF. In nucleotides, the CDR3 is TGTGCCAGCAGGTTACAGTACTGGAACACTGAAGCTTTCTTT.

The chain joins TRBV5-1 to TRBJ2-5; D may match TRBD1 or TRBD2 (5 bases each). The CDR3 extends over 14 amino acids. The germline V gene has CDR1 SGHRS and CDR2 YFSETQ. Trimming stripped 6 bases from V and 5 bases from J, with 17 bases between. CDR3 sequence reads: CASTIAGARETQYF. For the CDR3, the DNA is TGCGCCAGCACAATTGCCGGGGCGCGGGAGACCCAGTACTTC.

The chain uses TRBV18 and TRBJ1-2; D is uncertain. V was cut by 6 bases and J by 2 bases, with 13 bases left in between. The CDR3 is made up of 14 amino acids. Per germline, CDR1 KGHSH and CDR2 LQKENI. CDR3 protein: CASSAMRGNYGYTF. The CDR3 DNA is TGTGCCAGCTCCGCGATGCGCGGGAACTATGGCTACACCTTC.